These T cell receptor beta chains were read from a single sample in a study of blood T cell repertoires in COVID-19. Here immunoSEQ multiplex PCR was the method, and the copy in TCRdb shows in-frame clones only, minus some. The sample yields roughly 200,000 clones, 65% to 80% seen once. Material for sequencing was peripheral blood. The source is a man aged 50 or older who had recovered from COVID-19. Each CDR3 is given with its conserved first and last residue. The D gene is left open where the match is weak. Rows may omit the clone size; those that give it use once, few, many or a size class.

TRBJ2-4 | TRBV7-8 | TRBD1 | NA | CASSSGTENIQYF | TGTGCCAGCAGCTCCGGGACAGAAAACATTCAGTACTTC
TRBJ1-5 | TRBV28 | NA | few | CASGPGAAGYSNQPQHF | TGTGCCAGCGGGCCCGGGGCGGCGGGATATAGCAATCAGCCCCAGCATTTT
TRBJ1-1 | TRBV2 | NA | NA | CASTPRRGNTEAFF | TGTGCCAGCACCCCGAGGAGGGGGAACACTGAAGCTTTCTTT
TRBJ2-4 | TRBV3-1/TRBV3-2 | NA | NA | CASSPRVLAAKNIQYF | TGTGCCAGCAGCCCAAGGGTACTAGCTGCCAAAAACATTCAGTACTTC
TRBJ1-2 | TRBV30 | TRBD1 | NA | CAWSVGTGSGYTF | TGTGCCTGGAGTGTAGGGACAGGCTCTGGCTACACCTTC
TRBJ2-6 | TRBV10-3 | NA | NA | CATSEETQHLSGANVLTF | TGTGCCACCAGCGAGGAGACACAGCACCTCTCTGGGGCCAACGTCCTGACTTTC
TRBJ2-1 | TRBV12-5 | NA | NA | CASGSGVYEQFF | TGTGCTAGTGGTTCAGGGGTCTATGAGCAGTTCTTC
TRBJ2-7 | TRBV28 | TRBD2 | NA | CASSSTSGGIYEQYF | TGTGCCAGCAGTTCGACTAGCGGGGGAATTTACGAGCAGTACTTC
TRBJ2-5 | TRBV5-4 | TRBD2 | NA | CASSSFTSGQETQYF | TGTGCCAGCAGCTCCTTCACTAGCGGTCAAGAGACCCAGTACTTC
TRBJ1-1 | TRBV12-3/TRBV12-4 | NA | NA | CASSTGVNTEAFF | TGTGCCAGCAGTACGGGGGTGAACACTGAAGCTTTCTTT
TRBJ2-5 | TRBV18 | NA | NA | CASSPARAEYQETQYF | TGTGCCAGCTCACCGGCCAGGGCCGAGTACCAAGAGACCCAGTACTTC
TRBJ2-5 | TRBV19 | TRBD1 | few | CASSIDPTGTSQETQYF | TGTGCCAGTAGTATAGATCCGACAGGGACCTCCCAAGAGACCCAGTACTTC
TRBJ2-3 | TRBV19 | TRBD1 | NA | CASGGTGGVTDTQYF | TGTGCCAGCGGAGGGACAGGGGGTGTCACAGATACGCAGTATTTT
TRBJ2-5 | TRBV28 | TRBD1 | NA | CASSPGQGERETQYF | TGTGCCAGCAGTCCGGGACAGGGGGAGAGGGAGACCCAGTACTTC
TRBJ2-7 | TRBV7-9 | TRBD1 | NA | CASSFGSSQGAYEQYF | TGTGCCAGCAGCTTCGGCTCAAGTCAGGGGGCCTACGAGCAGTACTTC
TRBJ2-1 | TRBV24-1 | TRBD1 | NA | CATSDATSQGDEQFF | TGTGCCACCAGTGACGCGACCTCACAGGGGGATGAGCAGTTCTTC
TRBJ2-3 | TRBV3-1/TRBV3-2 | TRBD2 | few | CASSQVAGTDTQYF | TGTGCCAGCAGCCAAGTAGCGGGAACAGATACGCAGTATTTT
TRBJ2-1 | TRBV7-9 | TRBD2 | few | CASSPTGLAGNEQFF | TGTGCCAGCAGCCCCACAGGACTAGCGGGCAATGAGCAGTTCTTC
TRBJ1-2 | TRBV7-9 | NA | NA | CASTPLGGHGYTF | TGTGCCAGCACGCCCCTAGGAGGGCACGGCTACACCTTC
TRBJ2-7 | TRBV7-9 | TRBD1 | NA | CASSVDRGDEQYF | TGTGCCAGCAGCGTTGACAGGGGGGACGAGCAGTACTTC
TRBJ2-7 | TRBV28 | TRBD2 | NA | CASSFLRGTRYF | TGTGCCAGCAGTTTCCTAAGGGGGACTAGGTACTTC
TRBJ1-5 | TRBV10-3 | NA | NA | CAISSSDQPQHF | TGTGCCATCAGCTCTAGTGATCAGCCCCAGCATTTT
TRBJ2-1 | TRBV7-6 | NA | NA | CASSLRAGSSYNEQFF | TGTGCCAGCAGCCTAAGGGCGGGAAGCTCCTACAATGAGCAGTTCTTC
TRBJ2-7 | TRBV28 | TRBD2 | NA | CASLLAGGRSYEQYF | TGTGCCAGTCTGCTCGCGGGGGGCCGCTCCTACGAGCAGTACTTC
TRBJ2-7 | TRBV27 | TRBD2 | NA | CASSGASGTFYEQYF | TGTGCCAGTTCTGGTGCGAGCGGGACTTTCTACGAGCAGTACTTC
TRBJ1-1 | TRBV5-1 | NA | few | CASSLVSQGGSGTEAFF | TGCGCCAGCAGCTTGGTATCACAGGGTGGTAGTGGAACTGAAGCTTTCTTT
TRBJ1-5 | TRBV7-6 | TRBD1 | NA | CASSFDRQGGSSNQPQHF | TGTGCCAGCAGCTTCGACCGACAGGGAGGTTCGAGCAATCAGCCCCAGCATTTT
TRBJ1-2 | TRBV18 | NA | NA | CASSDGRQDFYGYTF | TGTGCCAGCTCAGACGGAAGACAGGATTTCTATGGCTACACCTTC
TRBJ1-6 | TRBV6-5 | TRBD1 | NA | CASSYSTGYGSPLHF | TGTGCCAGCAGTTACTCGACAGGGTACGGTTCACCCCTCCACTTT
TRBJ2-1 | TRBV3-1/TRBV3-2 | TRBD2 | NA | CASSQDSGRAAEQFF | TGTGCCAGCAGCCAAGATAGCGGGAGGGCCGCTGAGCAGTTCTTC
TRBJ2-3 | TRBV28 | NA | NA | CASSLLTSGSTDTQYF | TGTGCCAGCAGTTTACTAACGAGCGGGAGCACAGATACGCAGTATTTT
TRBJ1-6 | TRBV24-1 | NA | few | CATSDLPGVAGGDSYNSPLHF | TGTGCCACCAGTGATTTGCCCGGGGTTGCGGGGGGCGACTCCTATAATTCACCCCTCCACTTT
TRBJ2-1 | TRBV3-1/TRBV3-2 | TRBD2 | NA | CASSLLAATGNEQFF | TGTGCCAGCAGCCTACTAGCGGCTACCGGTAATGAGCAGTTCTTC
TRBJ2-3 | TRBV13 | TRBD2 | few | CASSYGLAGGNTDTQYF | TGTGCCAGCAGCTACGGACTAGCGGGAGGGAACACAGATACGCAGTATTTT
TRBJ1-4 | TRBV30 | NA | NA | CAWSVEPARGKLFF | TGTGCCTGGAGTGTCGAGCCAGCTCGGGGAAAACTGTTTTTT
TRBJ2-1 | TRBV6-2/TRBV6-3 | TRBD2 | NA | CASSAPRGLAGNEQFF | TGTGCCAGCAGTGCCCCCCGGGGACTAGCGGGAAATGAGCAGTTCTTC
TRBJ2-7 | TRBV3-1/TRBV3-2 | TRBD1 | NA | CASSQAGQLPPPHEQYF | TGTGCCAGCAGCCAAGCGGGACAGTTACCACCTCCTCACGAGCAGTACTTC
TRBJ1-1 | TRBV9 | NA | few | CASSVVSGMNTEAFF | TGTGCCAGCAGCGTAGTGTCCGGGATGAACACTGAAGCTTTCTTT
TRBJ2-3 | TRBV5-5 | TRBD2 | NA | CASSLLAGSTDTQYF | TGTGCCAGCAGCTTACTAGCGGGAAGCACAGATACGCAGTATTTT
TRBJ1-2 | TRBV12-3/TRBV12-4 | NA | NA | CASSFSGRYGYTF | TGTGCCAGCAGTTTTAGCGGGCGTTATGGCTACACCTTC
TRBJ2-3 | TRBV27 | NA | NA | CASRGISTDTQYF | TGTGCCAGCAGGGGCATAAGCACAGATACGCAGTATTTT
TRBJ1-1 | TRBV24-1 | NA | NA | CATSDSSALGSEAFF | TGTGCCACCAGTGATTCCTCAGCCCTCGGGTCTGAAGCTTTCTTT
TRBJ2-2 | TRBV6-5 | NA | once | CAGSGAVRAGELFF | TGTGCCGGATCTGGGGCGGTAAGGGCCGGGGAGCTGTTTTTT
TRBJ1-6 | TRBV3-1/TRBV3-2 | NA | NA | CASSQTIGVPNSPLHF | TGTGCCAGCAGCCAAACAATAGGGGTCCCCAATTCACCCCTCCACTTT
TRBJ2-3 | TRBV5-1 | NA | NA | CASSLLMGPSTDTQYF | TGCGCCAGCAGCCTGCTGATGGGGCCTAGCACAGATACGCAGTATTTT
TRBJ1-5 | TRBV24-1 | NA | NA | CATSDLQGRGNQPQHF | TGTGCCACCAGTGATTTGCAGGGAAGGGGCAATCAGCCCCAGCATTTT
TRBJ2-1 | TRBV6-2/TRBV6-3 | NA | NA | CASSYSRDFYNEQFF | TGTGCCAGCAGTTACTCTAGGGACTTTTACAATGAGCAGTTCTTC
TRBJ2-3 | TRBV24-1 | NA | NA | CATSDSGLIDTQYF | TGTGCCACCAGTGACTCGGGACTTATAGATACGCAGTATTTT
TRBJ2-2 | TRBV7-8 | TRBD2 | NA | CASSPFFSEREGVNTGELFF | TGTGCCAGCAGCCCCTTCTTTTCGGAGCGGGAGGGTGTGAACACCGGGGAGCTGTTTTTT
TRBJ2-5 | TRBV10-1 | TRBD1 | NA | CASSGRTGGWETQYF | TGCGCCAGCAGTGGAAGGACAGGGGGCTGGGAGACCCAGTACTTC
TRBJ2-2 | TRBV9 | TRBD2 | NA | CASSVDMGLAVRELFF | TGTGCCAGCAGCGTAGATATGGGACTAGCGGTTCGGGAGCTGTTTTTT